This TCR beta chain was identified during a study of CD8+CD57+ T cells in acquired aplastic anemia. For the study at large: The study obtained an average of 3.2 ug of DNA from sorted CD4+ and CD8+ cells.

Study-level points and caveats: Between patients and controls, CD8+ Simpson's diversity did not vary significantly.

Patients selected for sequencing had displayed CD8+CD57+ cell expansion by flow cytometry. Each patient had severe acquired aplastic anemia. As to this clonotype: Its antigen is not identified.

Genomic DNA constituted the template upon which TCR beta VDJ and CDR3 profiling was performed. TCRdb redid the calling of the reads with MiXCR, one entry per CDR3 protein. The top ten clones hold roughly 1.8% of a sample with approximately 180,000 distinct CDR3 sequences, over 40% of them seen once. The receptor was isolated from a human donor with aplastic anemia. The sample was sorted CD4+, CD8+, or CD8+CD57+ T cells (not recorded which) from PBMCs.

The CDR3 coding sequence is TGCAGCGTTGAAGCAGGTCCCACCATATATTTT. Protein product: CSVEAGPTIYF. This rearrangement joins TRBV29-1 to TRBJ1-3, with D uncertain. V lost 1 base and J lost 9, with 7 bases in between. CDR3 size: 11 residues. The V gene's germline CDR1 is SQVTM and CDR2 ANQGSEA.